This record concerns one TCR beta chain sequence. Its antigen is unknown. Profiling relied on immunoSEQ multiplex PCR, and the TCRdb table lists in-frame clones only, not all of them. Altogether about 120,000 clones are present, approximately 95% being singletons, with the ten largest covering over 2.5%. This entry belongs to a study of graft-versus-host responses after intestinal transplantation. Study information: Recipients had transplants, and these were multivisceral, liver-intestinal, or isolated intestinal. Recipients were all induced with anti-thymocyte globulin, then given tacrolimus and steroids for around three years. Study results and caveats: Recipient marrow showed GvH clones, some seen first in ileum or blood. Early HvG declines after transplant were associated with peak circulating GvH clone levels.

Germline CDR1 reads PRHDT; CDR2 reads FYEKMQ (reference sequence). V gave up 0 bases and J gave up 4 bases; unmatched junction bases: 7. The CDR3 extends over 16 amino acids. Sequences were derived from unstimulated CD8+ T cells sorted from spleen or lymph node cells, sampled before intestinal transplant. The chain has TRBV13 and TRBJ2-3; 7 nucleotides line up with TRBD2. The TCR was taken from a human donor who received an intestinal transplant. CDR3 amino acids: CASSLGPRERPDTQYF. As DNA, the CDR3 is TGTGCCAGCAGCTTAGGCCCGCGGGAGAGGCCAGATACGCAGTATTTT. Looking up the rest from reference TRBV13 and TRBJ2-3 gives the full variable domain: AAGVIQSPRHLIKEKRETATLKCYPIPRHDTVYWYQQGPGQDPQFLISFYEKMQSDKGSIPDRFSAQQFSDYHSELNMSSLELGDSALYFCASSLGPRERPDTQYFGPGTRLTVL.